The rows below give T cell receptor beta chains drawn from one sample of a study of CD8+ T cells in alopecia areata. The method was immunoSEQ multiplex PCR; TCRdb's version includes in-frame clones alone and lacks a portion of them. The sample lists 170,000 or so clones, roughly 50% seen once, with about 12% in the top ten. This material consisted of CD8+ T cells sorted from blood, taken at week 24, from a patient treated with tofacitinib. The receptors were gathered from a human donor with alopecia areata. CDR3s include the opening cysteine and the closing phenylalanine or tryptophan. Clone size, where shown, is once, few, many, or a class for clones that have expanded.

TRBV30,13,few,CAWSVSGGTEAFF
TRBV6-5,15,NA,CASSYSTQGNTEAFF
TRBV27,13,few,CASIYRLRQPQHF
TRBV6-6,16,NA,CASYYPTGVSNQPQHF
TRBV29-1,12,NA,CSVAWGIDGYTF
TRBV9,14,few,CASSSRFRDSEQYF
TRBV4-1,11,few,CASSQGQEQFF
TRBV6-5,15,NA,CASSPGAVETYEQYF
TRBV19,13,NA,CASSISSNQPQHF
TRBV4-1,13,NA,CASSRGTNQPQHF
TRBV5-6,12,NA,CASSSAGDTQYF
TRBV6-5,10,NA,CASSPGELFF
TRBV4-1,16,few,CASSRTRDSLNSPLHF
TRBV7-8,13,NA,CASSLGGKNIQYF
TRBV30,13,once,CAWMGTLSTEAFF
TRBV30,12,NA,CAWSPQGTEAFF
TRBV29-1,16,NA,CSVFGADRSGANVLTF
TRBV5-6,13,NA,CASSLGAVHGYTF
TRBV13,16,NA,CASSPQTGALRYEQYF
TRBV2,13,few,CASSETMNTEAFF
TRBV9,12,NA,CASSGRQEEAFF
TRBV10-3,15,NA,CASSEDAGRLQPQHF
TRBV29-1,14,few,CSVEEGGSGYEQYF
TRBV29-1,13,NA,CSVDGLAGVEQFF
TRBV6-1,13,few,CASSEAQTGTQYF
TRBV9,11,NA,CASSSLLEQYF
TRBV29-1,13,NA,CSVVLTNYNEQFF
TRBV2,13,NA,CASSEAMNTEAFF